This T cell receptor (beta chain) was captured in a study of T cells in Graves' hyperthyroidism and ophthalmopathy. The overall study: At initial diagnosis, before any treatment had begun, peripheral blood was obtained.

In this sample, this clonotype turned up many times. Germline assignment: CDR1 SEHNR and CDR2 FQNEAQ (reference sequence). V lost 1 base to trimming and J lost 2 bases; unmatched junction nucleotides: 6. This CDR3 contains 16 residues. RNA transcripts were the template for amplifying TCR beta CDR3 regions. A first-round RT-PCR of the TCR CDR3 used the HTBI primer set. TCRdb itself ran the multiplex PCR reads through MiXCR, one entry per CDR3 protein. This table holds roughly 800,000 distinct CDR3 sequences, 38% found once. Input material: blood. This clonotype originated in a man aged 18-30 years with Graves' hyperthyroidism. The rearrangement uses TRBV7-9 and TRBJ1-1, with TRBD1 matching over 8 bases. CDR3 DNA sequence: TGTGCCAGCAGCTTAGGACCGGACAGGGCAAACACTGAAGCTTTCTTT. Its protein product is CASSLGPDRANTEAFF.